This TCR beta chain was found in a study of T cells after yellow fever vaccination. As for the study in general: Fractions of low cell number were prepared using SMART-Seq v4 Ultra Low Input.

A single record per CDR3 protein comes from TCRdb applying MiXCR to the 5' RACE reads. The data show some 350,000 distinct CDR3 sequences, over 5% seen once. Germline V gene data show CDR1 as SGHRS and CDR2 as YFSETQ. With 5 bases removed from V and 8 bases from J, the gap between germline ends came to 11 bases. This CDR3 is built from 12 residues. This clonotype was picked up many times. The sequence was obtained from a man aged 25 to 40 who received the YFV17D yellow fever vaccine. The chain joins TRBV5-1 to TRBJ2-1; D gene uncertain. The sample consisted of PBMCs, taken 5 days after the yellow fever booster vaccination. This CDR3 reads CASSTSWDEQFF. DNA for the CDR3: TGCGCCAGCAGTACCTCGTGGGATGAGCAGTTCTTC.